This T cell receptor beta chain originates from a study of shared clonotypes between healthy human individuals. The protocol was immunoSEQ multiplex PCR, while the TCRdb copy is restricted to in-frame clones and leaves out a portion. Here the sample spans over a million clones, roughly 96% being singletons. Germline V lookup: CDR1 SEHNR, CDR2 FQNEAQ (reference sequence). Between the trimmed V and J ends, which lost 5 bases and 2 bases, there was a span of 9 bases. The CDR3 extends over 14 amino acids. V gene TRBV7-9 combines with J gene TRBJ2-2, with D unresolved. This TCR was recovered from a man aged 25-40 years in good health. What was sequenced was naive CD4+ T cells sorted from blood. Specified subset: CD45RA+ positively selected. CDR3 loop: CASSPDPNTGELFF. The CDR3 region has the DNA TGTGCCAGCAGCCCGGATCCTAACACCGGGGAGCTGTTTTTT.